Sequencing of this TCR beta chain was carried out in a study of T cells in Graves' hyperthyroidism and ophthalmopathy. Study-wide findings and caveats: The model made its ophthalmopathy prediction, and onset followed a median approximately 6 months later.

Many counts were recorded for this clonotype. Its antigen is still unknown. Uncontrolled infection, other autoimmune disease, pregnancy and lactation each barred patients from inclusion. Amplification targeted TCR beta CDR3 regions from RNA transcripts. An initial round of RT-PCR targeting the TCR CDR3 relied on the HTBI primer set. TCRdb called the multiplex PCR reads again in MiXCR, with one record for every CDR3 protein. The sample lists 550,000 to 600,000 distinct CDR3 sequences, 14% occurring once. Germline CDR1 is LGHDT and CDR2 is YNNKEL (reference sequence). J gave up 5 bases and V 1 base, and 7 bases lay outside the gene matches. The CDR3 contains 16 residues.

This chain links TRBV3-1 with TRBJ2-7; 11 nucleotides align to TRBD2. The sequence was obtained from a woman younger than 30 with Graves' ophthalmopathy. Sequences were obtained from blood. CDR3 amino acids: CASSQVAGGTPNEQYF. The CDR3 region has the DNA TGTGCCAGCAGCCAAGTAGCGGGAGGGACCCCCAACGAGCAGTACTTC.